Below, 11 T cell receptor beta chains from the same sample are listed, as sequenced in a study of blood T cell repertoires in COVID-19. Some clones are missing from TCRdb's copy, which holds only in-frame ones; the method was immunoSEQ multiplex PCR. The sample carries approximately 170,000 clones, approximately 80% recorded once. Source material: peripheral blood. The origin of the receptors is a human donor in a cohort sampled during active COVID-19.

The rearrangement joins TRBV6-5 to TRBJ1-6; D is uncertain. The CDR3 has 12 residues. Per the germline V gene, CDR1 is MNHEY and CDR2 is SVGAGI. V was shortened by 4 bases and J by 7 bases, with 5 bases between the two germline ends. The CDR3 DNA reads TGTGCCAGCAGTTTCCGGAATTCACCCCTCCACTTT. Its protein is CASSFRNSPLHF.

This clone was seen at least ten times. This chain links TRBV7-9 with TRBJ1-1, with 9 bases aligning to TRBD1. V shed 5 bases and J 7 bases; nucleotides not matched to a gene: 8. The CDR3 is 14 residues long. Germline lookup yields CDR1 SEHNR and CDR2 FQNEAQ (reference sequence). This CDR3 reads CASSLTGGVGEAFF. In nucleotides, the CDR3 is TGTGCCAGCAGCCTAACAGGGGGCGTAGGTGAAGCTTTCTTT.

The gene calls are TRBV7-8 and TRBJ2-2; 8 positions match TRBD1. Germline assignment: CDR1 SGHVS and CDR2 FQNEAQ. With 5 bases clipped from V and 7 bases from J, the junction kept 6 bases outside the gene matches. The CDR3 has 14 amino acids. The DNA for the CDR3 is TGTGCCAGCAGCGGTGACAGGGGCGGCGGGGAGCTGTTTTTT. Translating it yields CASSGDRGGGELFF.

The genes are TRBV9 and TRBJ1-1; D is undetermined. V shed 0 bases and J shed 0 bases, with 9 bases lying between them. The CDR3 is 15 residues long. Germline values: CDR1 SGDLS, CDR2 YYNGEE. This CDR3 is CASSVGNGVNTEAFF. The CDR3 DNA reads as TGTGCCAGCAGCGTAGGAAACGGAGTGAACACTGAAGCTTTCTTT.

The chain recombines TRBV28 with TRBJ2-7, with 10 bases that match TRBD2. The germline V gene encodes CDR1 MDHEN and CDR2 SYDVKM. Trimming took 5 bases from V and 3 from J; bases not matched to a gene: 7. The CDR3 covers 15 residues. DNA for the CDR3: TGTGCCAGCAGTCGGAGGGCTAGCGGGGGCTACGAGCAGTACTTC. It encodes CASSRRASGGYEQYF.

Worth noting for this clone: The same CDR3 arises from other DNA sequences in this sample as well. The CDR3 region is CASSLAVLNTEAFF. The DNA for the CDR3 is TGCGCCAGCAGCTTGGCCGTGTTGAACACTGAAGCTTTCTTT. The chain uses TRBV5-1 and TRBJ1-1; D remains unclear. The ends were cut back, 0 bases at V and 0 bases at J, with 6 bases in the middle. Germline V gives CDR1 SGHRS, CDR2 YFSETQ. This CDR3 spans 14 amino acids.

CDR3 bases: TGTGCCAGCAGCGCCTCGTCGGGTAGCGGGAGGGCAAGGGAGCAGTACTTC. Residues: CASSASSGSGRAREQYF. The chain has TRBV7-2 and TRBJ2-7; TRBD2 matches at 11 bases. The junction had 16 bases not matched to a gene; V was cut back by 5 bases and J by 7 bases. Per the germline V gene, CDR1 is SGHTA and CDR2 is FQGNSA. This CDR3 contains 17 residues.

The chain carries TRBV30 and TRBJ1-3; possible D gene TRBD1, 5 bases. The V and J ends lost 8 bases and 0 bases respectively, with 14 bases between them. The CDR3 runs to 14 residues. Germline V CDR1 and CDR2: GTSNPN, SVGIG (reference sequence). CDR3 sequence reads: CAVPRGGSGNTIYF. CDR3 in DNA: TGTGCCGTACCCCGGGGGGGCTCTGGAAACACCATATATTTT.

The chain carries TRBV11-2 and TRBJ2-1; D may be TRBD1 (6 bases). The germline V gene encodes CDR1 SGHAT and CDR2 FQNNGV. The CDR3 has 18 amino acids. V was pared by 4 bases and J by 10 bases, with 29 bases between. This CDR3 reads CASSSPMGHPYAVLEQFF. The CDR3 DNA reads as TGTGCCAGCAGCTCGCCTATGGGACACCCCTACGCAGTCTTGGAGCAGTTCTTC.

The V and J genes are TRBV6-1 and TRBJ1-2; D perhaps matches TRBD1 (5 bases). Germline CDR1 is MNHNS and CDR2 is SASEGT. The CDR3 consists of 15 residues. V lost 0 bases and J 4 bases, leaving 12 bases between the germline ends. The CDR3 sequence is CASSEALGVGYGYTF. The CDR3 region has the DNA TGTGCCAGCAGTGAAGCGTTAGGGGTTGGCTATGGCTACACCTTC.

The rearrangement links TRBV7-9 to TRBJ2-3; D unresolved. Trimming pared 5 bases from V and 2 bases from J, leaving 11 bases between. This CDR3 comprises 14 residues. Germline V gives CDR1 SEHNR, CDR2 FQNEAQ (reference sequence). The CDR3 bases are TGTGCCAGCAGCCCACTTGACTTCACAGATACGCAGTATTTT. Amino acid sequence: CASSPLDFTDTQYF.